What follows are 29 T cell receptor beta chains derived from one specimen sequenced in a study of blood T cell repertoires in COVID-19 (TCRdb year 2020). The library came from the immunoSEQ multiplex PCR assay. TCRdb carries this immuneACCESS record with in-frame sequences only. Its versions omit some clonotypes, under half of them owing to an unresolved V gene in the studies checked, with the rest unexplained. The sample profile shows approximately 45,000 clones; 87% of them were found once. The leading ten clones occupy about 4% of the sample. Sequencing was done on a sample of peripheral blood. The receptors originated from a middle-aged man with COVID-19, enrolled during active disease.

The CDR3: CASSEYRGGGEKLFF. CDR3 DNA: TGTGCCAGCAGTGAATATAGGGGAGGCGGTGAAAAACTGTTTTTT. The V gene is TRBV25-1, the J gene TRBJ1-4; D is possibly TRBD1 (5 bases). Germline-derived CDR1 and CDR2 are MGHDK and SYGVNS. The CDR3 totals 15 residues. V lost 0 bases, J lost 7 bases, and 12 bases lay in between.

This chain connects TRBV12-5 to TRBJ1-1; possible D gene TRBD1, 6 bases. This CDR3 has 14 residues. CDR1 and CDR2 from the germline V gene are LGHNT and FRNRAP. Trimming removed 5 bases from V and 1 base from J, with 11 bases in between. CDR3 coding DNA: TGTGCTAGTGGTATACCCAGGGGGAACACTGAAGCTTTCTTT. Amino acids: CASGIPRGNTEAFF.

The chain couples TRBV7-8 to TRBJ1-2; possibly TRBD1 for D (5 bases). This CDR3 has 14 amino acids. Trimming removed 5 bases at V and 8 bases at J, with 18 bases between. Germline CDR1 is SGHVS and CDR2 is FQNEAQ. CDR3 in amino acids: CASSPRVGLEGYTF. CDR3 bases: TGTGCCAGCAGCCCAAGGGTGGGGCTAGAGGGCTACACCTTC.

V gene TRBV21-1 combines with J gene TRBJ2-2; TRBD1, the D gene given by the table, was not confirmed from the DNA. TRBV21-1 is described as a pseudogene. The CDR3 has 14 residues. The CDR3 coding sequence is TGTGCCAGCAGCAAAGGCCCAGGTACCGGGGAGCTGTTTTTT. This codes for CASSKGPGTGELFF.

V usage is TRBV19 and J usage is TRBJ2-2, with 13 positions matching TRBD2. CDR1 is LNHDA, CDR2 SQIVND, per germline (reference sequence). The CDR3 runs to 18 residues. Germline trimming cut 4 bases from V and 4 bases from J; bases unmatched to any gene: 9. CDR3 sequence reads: CASSTRTSGGTGTGELFF. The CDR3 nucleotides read TGTGCCAGTAGTACCCGGACTAGCGGGGGAACGGGCACCGGGGAGCTGTTTTTT.

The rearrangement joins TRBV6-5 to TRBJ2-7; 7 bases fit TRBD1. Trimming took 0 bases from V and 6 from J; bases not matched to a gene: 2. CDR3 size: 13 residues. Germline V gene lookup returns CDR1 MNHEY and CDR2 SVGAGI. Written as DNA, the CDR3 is TGTGCCAGCAGTTACTCGACAGGGAGCGAGCAGTACTTC. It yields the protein CASSYSTGSEQYF.

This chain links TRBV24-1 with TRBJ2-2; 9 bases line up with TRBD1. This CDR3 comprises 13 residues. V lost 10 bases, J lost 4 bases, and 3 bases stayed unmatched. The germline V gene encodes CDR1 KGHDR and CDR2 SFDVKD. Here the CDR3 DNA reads TGTGCCACATCACAGGGGGCCACCGGGGAGCTGTTTTTT. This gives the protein CATSQGATGELFF.

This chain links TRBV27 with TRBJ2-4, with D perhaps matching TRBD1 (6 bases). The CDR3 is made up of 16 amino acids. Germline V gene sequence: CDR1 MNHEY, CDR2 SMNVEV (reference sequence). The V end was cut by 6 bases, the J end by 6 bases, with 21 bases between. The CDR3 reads CASRPWDTGTRNIQYF. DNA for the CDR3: TGTGCCAGCAGACCCTGGGACACCGGTACCAGAAACATTCAGTACTTC.

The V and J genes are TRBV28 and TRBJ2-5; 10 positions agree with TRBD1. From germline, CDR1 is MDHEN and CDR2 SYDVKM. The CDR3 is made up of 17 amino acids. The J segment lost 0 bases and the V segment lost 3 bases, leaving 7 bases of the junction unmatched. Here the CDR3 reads CASSFEPGTGDQETQYF. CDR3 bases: TGTGCCAGCAGTTTTGAACCCGGGACAGGGGACCAAGAGACCCAGTACTTC.

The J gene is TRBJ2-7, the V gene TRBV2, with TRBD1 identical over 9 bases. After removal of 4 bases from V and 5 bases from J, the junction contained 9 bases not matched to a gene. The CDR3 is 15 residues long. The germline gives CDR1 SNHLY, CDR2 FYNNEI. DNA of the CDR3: TGTGCCAGCAGTGGCGAAGGGACAGGGACAAACGAGCAGTACTTC. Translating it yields CASSGEGTGTNEQYF.

The CDR3 reads CASSPNGYEQYF. CDR3 in DNA: TGTGCCAGCTCACCAAACGGTTACGAGCAGTACTTC. The chain joins TRBV18 to TRBJ2-7; D is undetermined. V lost 2 bases to trimming and J lost 4 bases, with 6 bases between them. This CDR3 is 12 amino acids long. The V gene's germline CDR1 is KGHSH and CDR2 LQKENI. Drawing the rest from reference TRBV18 and TRBJ2-7, the complete variable domain is NAGVMQNPRHLVRRRGQEARLRCSPMKGHSHVYWYRQLPEEGLKFMVYLQKENIIDESGMPKERFSAEFPKEGPSILRIQQVVRGDSAAYFCASSPNGYEQYFGPGTRLTVT.

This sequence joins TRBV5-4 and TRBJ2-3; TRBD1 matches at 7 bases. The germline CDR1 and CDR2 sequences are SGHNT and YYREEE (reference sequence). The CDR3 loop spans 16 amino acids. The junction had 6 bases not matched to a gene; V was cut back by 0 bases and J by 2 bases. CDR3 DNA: TGTGCCAGCAGCTTGGGGACAGGTGCCTCCACAGATACGCAGTATTTT. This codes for CASSLGTGASTDTQYF.

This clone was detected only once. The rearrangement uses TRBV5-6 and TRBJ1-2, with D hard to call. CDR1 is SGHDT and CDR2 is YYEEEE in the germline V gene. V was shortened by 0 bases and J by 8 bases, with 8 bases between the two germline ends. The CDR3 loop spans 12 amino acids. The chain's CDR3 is CASSLVREGYTF. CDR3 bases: TGTGCCAGCAGCTTGGTACGGGAGGGCTACACCTTC.

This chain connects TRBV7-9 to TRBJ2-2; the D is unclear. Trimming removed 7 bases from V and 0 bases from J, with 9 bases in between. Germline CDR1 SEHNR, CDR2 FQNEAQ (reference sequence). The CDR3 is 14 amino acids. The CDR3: CASTWATNTGELFF. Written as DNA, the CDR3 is TGTGCCAGCACCTGGGCTACGAACACCGGGGAGCTGTTTTTT.

CDR3 DNA sequence: TGTGCCAGCAGCCCGTATTGGGGGGTCGCCTACAATGAGCAGTTCTTC. This codes for CASSPYWGVAYNEQFF. V usage is TRBV11-2 and J usage is TRBJ2-1; D might be TRBD2 (6 bases). The germline V gene has CDR1 SGHAT and CDR2 FQNNGV. The length of the CDR3 is 16 residues. V was clipped by 5 bases and J by 2 bases, with 16 bases between them.

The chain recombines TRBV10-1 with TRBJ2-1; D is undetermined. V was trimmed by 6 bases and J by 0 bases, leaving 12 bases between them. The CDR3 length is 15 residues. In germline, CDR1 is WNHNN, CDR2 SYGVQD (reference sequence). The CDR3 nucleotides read TGCGCCAGCAGGAGATCGGCGGTCTCCTACAATGAGCAGTTCTTC. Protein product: CASRRSAVSYNEQFF.

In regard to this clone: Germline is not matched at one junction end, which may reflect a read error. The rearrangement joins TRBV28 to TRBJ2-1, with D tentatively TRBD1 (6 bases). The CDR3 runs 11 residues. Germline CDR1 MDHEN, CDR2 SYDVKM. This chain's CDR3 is CATVSGTRVIF. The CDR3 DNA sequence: TGTGCCACCGTATCCGGGACAAGGGTGATCTTC.

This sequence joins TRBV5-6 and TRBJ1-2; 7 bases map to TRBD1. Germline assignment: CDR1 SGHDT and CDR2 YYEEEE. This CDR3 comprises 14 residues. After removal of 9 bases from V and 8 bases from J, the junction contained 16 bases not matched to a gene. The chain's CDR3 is CATLSKDRPWGYTF. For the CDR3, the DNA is TGTGCCACCCTCTCAAAGGACAGGCCCTGGGGCTACACCTTC.

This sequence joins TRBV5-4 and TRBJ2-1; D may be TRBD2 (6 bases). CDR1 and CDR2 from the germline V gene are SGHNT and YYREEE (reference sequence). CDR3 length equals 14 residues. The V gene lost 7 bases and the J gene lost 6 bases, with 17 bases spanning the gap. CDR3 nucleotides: TGTGCCAGCGCCATCCGAGGAGGGAGCAATGAGCAGTTCTTC. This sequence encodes CASAIRGGSNEQFF.

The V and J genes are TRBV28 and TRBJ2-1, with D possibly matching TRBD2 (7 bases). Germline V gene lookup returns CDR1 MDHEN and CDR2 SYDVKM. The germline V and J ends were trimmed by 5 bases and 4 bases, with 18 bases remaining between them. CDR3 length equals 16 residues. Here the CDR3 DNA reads TGTGCCAGCAGTACCCTTCGCGGGGGCGGGTACAATGAGCAGTTCTTC. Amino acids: CASSTLRGGGYNEQFF.

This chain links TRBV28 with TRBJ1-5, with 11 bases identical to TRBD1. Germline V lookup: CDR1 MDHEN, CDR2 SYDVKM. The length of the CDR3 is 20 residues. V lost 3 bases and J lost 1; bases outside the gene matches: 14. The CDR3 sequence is CASSFSGQGADIGSNQPQHF. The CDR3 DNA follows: TGTGCCAGCAGTTTCTCTGGACAGGGGGCGGACATTGGAAGCAATCAGCCCCAGCATTTT.

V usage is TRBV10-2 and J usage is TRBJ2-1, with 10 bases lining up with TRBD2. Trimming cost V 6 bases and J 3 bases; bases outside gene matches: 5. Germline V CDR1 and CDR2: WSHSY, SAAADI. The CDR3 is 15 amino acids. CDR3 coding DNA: TGCGCCAGCAGGGAAAGGACTAGCGGCTACAATGAGCAGTTCTTC. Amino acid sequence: CASRERTSGYNEQFF.

The CDR3, as DNA: TGTGCCAGCTTCGGGACAGGGAGTCCCTATGGCTACACCTTC. Encoded protein: CASFGTGSPYGYTF. The rearrangement joins TRBV6-5 to TRBJ1-2; 9 nucleotides agree with TRBD1. The trim removed 8 bases at V and 4 bases at J, leaving 8 bases unmatched. Per the germline V gene, CDR1 is MNHEY and CDR2 is SVGAGI. The CDR3 length is 14 residues.

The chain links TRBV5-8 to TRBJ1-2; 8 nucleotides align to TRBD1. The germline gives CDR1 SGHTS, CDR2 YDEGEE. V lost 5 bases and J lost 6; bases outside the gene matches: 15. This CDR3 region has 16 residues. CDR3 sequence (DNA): TGTGCCAGCAGGGCGAGGGGACAGGAAGTCGTTAATGGCTACACCTTC. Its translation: CASRARGQEVVNGYTF.

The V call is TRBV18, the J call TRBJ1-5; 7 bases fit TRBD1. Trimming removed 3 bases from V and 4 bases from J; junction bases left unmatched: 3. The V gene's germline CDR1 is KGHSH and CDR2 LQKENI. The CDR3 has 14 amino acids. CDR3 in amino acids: CASSPDRMNQPQHF. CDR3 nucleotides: TGTGCCAGCTCACCGGACAGGATGAATCAGCCCCAGCATTTT.

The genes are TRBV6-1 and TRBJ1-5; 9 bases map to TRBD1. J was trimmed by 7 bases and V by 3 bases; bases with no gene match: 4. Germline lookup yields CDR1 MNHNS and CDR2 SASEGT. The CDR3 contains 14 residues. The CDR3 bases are TGTGCCAGCAGTGAGACAGGGGGAGGGCAGCCCCAGCATTTT. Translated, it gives CASSETGGGQPQHF.

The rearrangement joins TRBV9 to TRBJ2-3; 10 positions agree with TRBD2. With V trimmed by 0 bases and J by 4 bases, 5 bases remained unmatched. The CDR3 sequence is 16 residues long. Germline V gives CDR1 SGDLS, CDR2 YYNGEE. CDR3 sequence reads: CASSVASGRAADTQYF. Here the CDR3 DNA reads TGTGCCAGCAGCGTAGCGAGCGGGAGGGCCGCAGATACGCAGTATTTT.

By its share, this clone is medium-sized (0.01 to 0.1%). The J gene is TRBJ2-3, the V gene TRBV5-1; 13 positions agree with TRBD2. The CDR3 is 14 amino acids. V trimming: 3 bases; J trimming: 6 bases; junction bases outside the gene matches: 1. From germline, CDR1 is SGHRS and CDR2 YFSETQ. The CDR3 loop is CASSSGLAGDTQYF. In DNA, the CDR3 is TGCGCCAGCAGCTCGGGACTAGCGGGGGATACGCAGTATTTT.

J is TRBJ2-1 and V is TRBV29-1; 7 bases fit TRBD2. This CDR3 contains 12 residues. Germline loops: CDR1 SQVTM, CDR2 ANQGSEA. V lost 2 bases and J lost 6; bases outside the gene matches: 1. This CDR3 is CSVEPGGNEQFF. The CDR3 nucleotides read TGCAGCGTTGAACCGGGAGGCAATGAGCAGTTCTTC.